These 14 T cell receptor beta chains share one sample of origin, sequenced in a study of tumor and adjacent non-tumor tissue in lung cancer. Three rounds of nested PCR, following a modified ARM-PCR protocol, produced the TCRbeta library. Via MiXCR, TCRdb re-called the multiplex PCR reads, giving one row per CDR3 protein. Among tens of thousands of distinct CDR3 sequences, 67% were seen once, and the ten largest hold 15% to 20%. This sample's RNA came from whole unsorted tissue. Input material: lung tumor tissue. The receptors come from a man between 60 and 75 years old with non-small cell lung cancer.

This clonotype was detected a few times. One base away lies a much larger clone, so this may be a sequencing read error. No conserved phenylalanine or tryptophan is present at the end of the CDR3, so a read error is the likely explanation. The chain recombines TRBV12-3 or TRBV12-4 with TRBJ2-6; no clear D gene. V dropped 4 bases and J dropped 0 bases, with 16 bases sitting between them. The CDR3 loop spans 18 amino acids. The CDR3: CASSSILGPLSGANVLTI. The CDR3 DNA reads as TGTGCCAGCAGTTCTATCCTAGGGCCACTCTCTGGGGCCAACGTCCTGACTATC.

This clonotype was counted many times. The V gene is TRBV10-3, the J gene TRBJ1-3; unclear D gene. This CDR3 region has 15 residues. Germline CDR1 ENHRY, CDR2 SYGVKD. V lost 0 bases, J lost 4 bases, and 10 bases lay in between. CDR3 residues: CAISESGSKGNTIYF. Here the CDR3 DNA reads TGTGCCATCAGTGAGTCAGGCAGTAAGGGAAACACCATATATTTT.

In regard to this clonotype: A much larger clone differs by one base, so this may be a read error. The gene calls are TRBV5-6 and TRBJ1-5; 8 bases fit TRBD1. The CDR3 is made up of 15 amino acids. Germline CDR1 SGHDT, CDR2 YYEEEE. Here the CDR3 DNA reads TGTGCCTGCAGCTTGGGGGACAGGCTGGGGCAGCCCCAGCATTTT. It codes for CACSLGDRLGQPQHF.

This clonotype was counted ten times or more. The CDR3 is CASRPDWTGAEQYF. For the CDR3, the DNA is TGTGCCAGCAGACCCGACTGGACAGGGGCCGAGCAGTACTTC. V gene TRBV6-9 combines with J gene TRBJ2-7; 9 nucleotides align to TRBD1. CDR3 length: 14 residues. Germline trimming cut 6 bases from V and 6 bases from J; bases unmatched to any gene: 9. Germline V gene data show CDR1 as MNHGY and CDR2 as SVAAGI.

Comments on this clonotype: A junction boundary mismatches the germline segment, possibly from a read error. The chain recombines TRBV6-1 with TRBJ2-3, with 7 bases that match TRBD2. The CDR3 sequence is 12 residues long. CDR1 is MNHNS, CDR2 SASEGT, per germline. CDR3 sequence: CTSTQRGDTQYF. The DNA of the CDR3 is TGTACCAGCACTCAACGGGGGGATACCCAGTATTTT.

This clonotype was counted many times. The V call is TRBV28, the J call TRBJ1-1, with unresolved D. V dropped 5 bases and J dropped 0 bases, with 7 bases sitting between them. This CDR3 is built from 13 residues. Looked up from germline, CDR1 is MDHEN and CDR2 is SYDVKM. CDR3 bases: TGTGCCAGCAGTCCCGGCCTGAACACTGAAGCTTTCTTT. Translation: CASSPGLNTEAFF.

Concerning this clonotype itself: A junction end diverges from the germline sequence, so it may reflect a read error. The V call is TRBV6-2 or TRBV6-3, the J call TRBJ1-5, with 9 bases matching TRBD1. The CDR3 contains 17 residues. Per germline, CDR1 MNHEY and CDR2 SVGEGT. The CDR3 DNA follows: TGTGCCAGCAGCTACGGCGAGGGACAGGGAAGCAATCAGCCCCATCATTTT. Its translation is CASSYGEGQGSNQPHHF.

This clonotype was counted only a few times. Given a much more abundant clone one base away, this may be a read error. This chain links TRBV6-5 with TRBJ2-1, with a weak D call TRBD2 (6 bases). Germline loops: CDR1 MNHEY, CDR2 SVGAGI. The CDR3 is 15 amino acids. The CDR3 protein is CASTPGLLTYNGQFF. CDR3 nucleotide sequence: TGTGCCAGCACCCCGGGACTCCTTACCTACAATGGGCAGTTCTTC.

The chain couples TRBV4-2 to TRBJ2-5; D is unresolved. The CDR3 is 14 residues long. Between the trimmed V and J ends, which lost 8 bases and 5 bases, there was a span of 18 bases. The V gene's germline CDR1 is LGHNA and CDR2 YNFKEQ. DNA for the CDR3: TGTGCCAGCCAAGCCGCAGGTTTGAGGGAGACCCAGTACTTC. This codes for CASQAAGLRETQYF.

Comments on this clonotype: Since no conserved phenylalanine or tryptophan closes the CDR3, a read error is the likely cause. CDR3 region: CASKPTGRGRDMQYY. CDR3 in DNA: TGTGCCAGCAAACCCACTGGGAGAGGGAGGGATATGCAGTATTAT. V and J are TRBV6-5 and TRBJ2-3; 7 positions agree with TRBD2. The germline V gene encodes CDR1 MNHEY and CDR2 SVGAGI. CDR3 length: 15 residues.

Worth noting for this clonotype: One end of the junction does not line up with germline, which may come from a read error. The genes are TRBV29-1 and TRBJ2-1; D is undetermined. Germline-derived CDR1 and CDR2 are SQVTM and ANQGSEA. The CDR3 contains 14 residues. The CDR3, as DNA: TGCAGTGTTGGAGTCGGGCTAGTAGGCAATGAGCAGTTCTTC. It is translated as CSVGVGLVGNEQFF.

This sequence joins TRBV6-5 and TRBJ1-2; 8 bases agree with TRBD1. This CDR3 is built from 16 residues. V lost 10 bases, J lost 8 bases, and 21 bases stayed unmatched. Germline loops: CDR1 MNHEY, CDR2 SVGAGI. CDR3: CANSQRAGQEALGYTF. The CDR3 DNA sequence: TGTGCCAACAGCCAGAGAGCGGGACAGGAGGCATTAGGCTACACCTTC.

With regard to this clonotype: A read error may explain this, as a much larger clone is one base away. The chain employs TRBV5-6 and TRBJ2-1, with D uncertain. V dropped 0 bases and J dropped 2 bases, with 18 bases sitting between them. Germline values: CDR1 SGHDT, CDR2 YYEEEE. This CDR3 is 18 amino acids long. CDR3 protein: CASSLELLRTSTYNEQFF. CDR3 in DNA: TGTGCCAGCAGCTTGGAGTTGTTGAGGACGTCGACCTACAATGAGCAGTTCTTC.

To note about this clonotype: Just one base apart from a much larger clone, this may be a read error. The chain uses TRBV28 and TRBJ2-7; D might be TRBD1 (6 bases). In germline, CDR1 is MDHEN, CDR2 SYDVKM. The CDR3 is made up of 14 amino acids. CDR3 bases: TGTGCCAGCAACCGGGACACAAGCTCCTGCGAGCAGTACTTC. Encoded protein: CASNRDTSSCEQYF.